A single sample gave rise to the 14 T cell receptor beta chains below, sequenced in a study of long-term antiretroviral therapy in people with HIV. The run of the v3.0 immunoSEQ assay was at survey level. TCRdb's table, derived via immunoSEQ multiplex PCR, lists solely in-frame clones and lacks some. The top ten clones hold approximately 8% of a sample with around 32,000 clones, around 89% of them seen once. The sequences come from unsorted PBMCs, collected 3.2 years before starting antiretroviral therapy. Receptor source: a man in his forties or fifties with HIV.

The rearrangement joins TRBV10-2 to TRBJ2-7; D not resolved. Germline V lookup: CDR1 WSHSY, CDR2 SAAADI. V was trimmed by 6 bases and J by 0 bases, leaving 12 bases between them. The CDR3 extends over 14 amino acids. CDR3 nucleotides: TGCGCCAGCAGCCCTGGACCCACCTCCTACGAGCAGTACTTC. Translation gives CASSPGPTSYEQYF.

The gene calls are TRBV20-1 and TRBJ2-3; D is ambiguous. V was shortened by 1 base and J by 4 bases, with 3 bases between the two germline ends. CDR3 length: 11 amino acids. The V gene's germline CDR1 is DFQATT and CDR2 SNEGSKA (reference sequence). DNA for the CDR3: TGCAGTGCTAGAGCCGCAGATACGCAGTATTTT. Its protein is CSARAADTQYF.

For the CDR3, the DNA is TGTGCCAGCAGAGCCAGCAATCAGCCCCAGCATTTT. Amino acid sequence: CASRASNQPQHF. The chain joins TRBV6-1 to TRBJ1-5; the D is unclear. Germline lookup yields CDR1 MNHNS and CDR2 SASEGT. The CDR3 runs 12 residues. V was clipped by 6 bases and J by 1 base, with 4 bases between them.

The chain couples TRBV30 to TRBJ1-5; D uncertain. The germline gives CDR1 GTSNPN, CDR2 SVGIG (reference sequence). CDR3 length equals 14 residues. V lost 0 bases and J lost 8, with 14 bases in between. The CDR3 reads CAWSVPQASKPQHF. Here the CDR3 DNA reads TGTGCCTGGAGTGTACCCCAGGCCAGTAAGCCCCAGCATTTT.

The chain joins TRBV10-3 to TRBJ1-5; perhaps TRBD1 as D (5 bases). Germline values: CDR1 ENHRY, CDR2 SYGVKD. This CDR3 region has 11 residues. Trimming stripped 10 bases from V and 4 bases from J, with 8 bases between. CDR3 bases: TGTGCCACCGGGGGTAATCAGCCCCAGCATTTT. It codes for CATGGNQPQHF.

V usage is TRBV5-6 and J usage is TRBJ1-5; the D is unclear. The germline V gene has CDR1 SGHDT and CDR2 YYEEEE. The CDR3 runs 14 residues. V was cut by 1 base and J by 2 bases, with 7 bases left in between. DNA for the CDR3: TGTGCCAGCAGCTTGCGGCAGGGCAATCAGCCCCAGCATTTT. Its protein product is CASSLRQGNQPQHF. Based on the CDR3 plus reference TRBV5-6 and TRBJ1-5, the full variable domain is DAGVTQSPTHLIKTRGQQVTLRCSPKSGHDTVSWYQQALGQGPQFIFQYYEEEERQRGNFPDRFSGHQFPNYSSELNVNALLLGDSALYLCASSLRQGNQPQHFGDGTRLSIL.

The chain joins TRBV6-6 to TRBJ2-1, with a possible D match to TRBD1 (5 bases). The CDR3 has 12 residues. The germline gives CDR1 MNHNY, CDR2 SVGAGI (reference sequence). The V gene lost 1 base and the J gene lost 9 bases, with 7 bases spanning the gap. The CDR3 nucleotides are TGTGCCAGCAGTTACTTAGGGGCTGAGCAGTTCTTC. This gives the protein CASSYLGAEQFF.

This clone was seen only once. J is TRBJ2-3 and V is TRBV2; either TRBD1 or TRBD2 may supply D (6 bases each). The germline gives CDR1 SNHLY, CDR2 FYNNEI. This CDR3 region has 14 residues. V lost 9 bases, J lost 7 bases, and 20 bases lay in between. The CDR3 DNA reads TGTGCCAGTACTACACAGGGACTCCTTCATACGCAGTATTTT. This encodes CASTTQGLLHTQYF.

This clone was seen just once. This chain uses TRBV4-1 with TRBJ1-1; TRBD1 might be the D (6 bases). The germline V gene encodes CDR1 MGHRA and CDR2 YSYEKL. The CDR3 spans 14 residues. V shed 4 bases and J shed 3 bases, with 12 bases lying between them. The CDR3 reads CASSPPQGYTEAFF. In DNA form, the CDR3 reads TGCGCCAGCAGCCCCCCACAGGGTTACACTGAAGCTTTCTTT.

The genes are TRBV2 and TRBJ2-7; no clear D. The V end lost 5 bases, the J end lost 4 bases, and 15 bases lay between the germline ends. Germline V CDR1 and CDR2: SNHLY, FYNNEI. CDR3 length: 14 residues. The CDR3 region has the DNA TGTGCCAGCAGTATCGGCCATTTGATTTACGAGCAGTACTTC. Protein sequence: CASSIGHLIYEQYF.

The J gene is TRBJ2-3, the V gene TRBV5-1; TRBD1 might be the D (5 bases). CDR1 is SGHRS and CDR2 is YFSETQ in the germline V gene. V lost 0 bases to trimming and J lost 2 bases, with 13 bases between them. The CDR3 runs 16 residues. The CDR3 bases are TGCGCCAGCAGCTTGGCAGGGAACACCGACACAGATACGCAGTATTTT. This translates into CASSLAGNTDTDTQYF.

The chain combines TRBV1 with TRBJ2-7; TRBD1, the table's D call, was not compared with the DNA. TRBV1 is tagged as a pseudogene. This CDR3 region has 14 residues. CDR3 sequence: CTFDRDRERNEQYF. DNA of the CDR3: TGCACCTTCGACCGGGACAGGGAAAGGAACGAGCAGTACTTC.

This chain connects TRBV6-1 to TRBJ1-3, with TRBD1 matching over 7 bases. Looked up from germline, CDR1 is MNHNS and CDR2 is SASEGT. V lost 6 bases, J lost 8 bases, and 10 bases stayed unmatched. CDR3 length: 14 amino acids. The CDR3 sequence is CASSLTGTEDTIYF. The CDR3 bases are TGTGCCAGCAGCCTGACAGGGACGGAAGACACCATATATTTT.

The chain links TRBV10-1 to TRBJ2-7; D may be TRBD1 (5 bases). Deletions cut 4 bases from V and 6 bases from J, with 16 bases between. Germline CDR1 reads WNHNN; CDR2 reads SYGVQD (reference sequence). This CDR3 is 14 amino acids long. CDR3 region: CASSAQKGLVEQYF. In DNA, the CDR3 is TGCGCCAGCAGTGCACAGAAGGGGCTGGTCGAGCAGTACTTC.